These 22 T cell receptor beta chains came from one sample sequenced in a study of metastatic and nonmetastatic thyroid tumors. TCRdb reanalyzed the PCR reads with MiXCR. The sample carries 75,000 to 100,000 clones, about an eighth recorded once. Treatment of any kind had been given to no patient before thyroid surgery. Sequenced material: blood. The receptors derive from a female donor with papillary thyroid cancer or a benign thyroid nodule (not recorded which). Some clones in this sample may be carry-over from other donors' samples.

On this clone: Other DNA variants within this sample encode the same CDR3. The chain links TRBV30 to TRBJ2-7; the match to TRBD1 covers 7 bases. CDR3 length: 15 residues. Per the germline V gene, CDR1 is GTSNPN and CDR2 is SVGIG (reference sequence). The junction had 13 bases not matched to a gene; V was cut back by 5 bases and J by 3 bases. CDR3 DNA sequence: TGTGCCTGGGGTCCCCTAGTGACAGGGATCTACGAGCAGTACTTC. Translated, it gives CAWGPLVTGIYEQYF.

This clone was found many times. This sequence joins TRBV6-1 and TRBJ2-6; D gene ambiguous. The ends were cut back, 5 bases at V and 0 bases at J, with 8 bases in the middle. The length of the CDR3 is 15 residues. Per germline, CDR1 MNHNS and CDR2 SASEGT. Here the CDR3 reads CASSKQNSGANVLTF. CDR3 DNA sequence: TGTGCCAGCAGTAAACAGAACTCTGGGGCCAACGTCCTGACTTTC.

Concerning this clone itself: A much larger clone lies one base from this, so it may be a read error. This chain links TRBV20-1 with TRBJ2-5; 8 nucleotides align to TRBD2. Losses at the gene ends were 6 bases for V and 5 bases for J; bases not matched to a gene: 14. The CDR3 has 15 amino acids. Germline V gene data show CDR1 as DFQATT and CDR2 as SNEGSKA (reference sequence). The CDR3 sequence is CSARRTSWSPETQYF. As DNA, the CDR3 is TGCAGTGCCCGAAGGACTAGCTGGAGTCCGGAGACCCAGTACTTC.

The V gene is TRBV27, the J gene TRBJ2-1; perhaps TRBD2 as D (6 bases). V lost 6 bases and J 7 bases, leaving 16 bases between the germline ends. This CDR3 comprises 14 residues. CDR1 and CDR2 (germline): MNHEY, SMNVEV (reference sequence). CDR3 sequence reads: CASSVALAENEQFF. The CDR3 bases are TGTGCCAGCAGCGTAGCATTAGCGGAGAATGAGCAGTTCTTC.

In this sample, this clone turned up many times. The V and J genes are TRBV27 and TRBJ2-7; 11 nucleotides line up with TRBD1. The CDR3 sequence is 15 residues long. Germline lookup yields CDR1 MNHEY and CDR2 SMNVEV (reference sequence). J was trimmed by 3 bases and V by 6 bases; bases with no gene match: 7. The CDR3 DNA follows: TGTGCCAGCAGCTCCGGACAGGGGGCAATCTACGAGCAGTACTTC. Translating gives CASSSGQGAIYEQYF.

This clone showed up many times. The J gene is TRBJ2-7, the V gene TRBV19; TRBD1 matches at 7 bases. V gave up 6 bases and J gave up 3 bases; unmatched junction bases: 5. The V gene's germline CDR1 is LNHDA and CDR2 SQIVND (reference sequence). The CDR3 consists of 13 residues. CDR3 sequence reads: CASSMGDSYEQYF. The DNA for the CDR3 is TGTGCCAGTAGCATGGGGGACAGCTACGAGCAGTACTTC.

This clone was recorded at least ten times. The chain links TRBV20-1 to TRBJ2-1; TRBD2 aligns across 10 bases. With 5 bases clipped from V and 0 bases from J, the junction kept 7 bases outside the gene matches. The CDR3 contains 16 residues. CDR1 is DFQATT and CDR2 is SNEGSKA in the germline V gene (reference sequence). The CDR3 DNA follows: TGCAGTGCTCCCGTCGGACTAGCGGCCTCCTACAATGAGCAGTTCTTC. This gives the protein CSAPVGLAASYNEQFF.

For this clone: The same CDR3 arises from other DNA sequences in this sample as well. The chain has TRBV5-4 and TRBJ2-5, with D possibly matching TRBD1 (6 bases). The germline V gene has CDR1 SGHNT and CDR2 YYREEE (reference sequence). Trimming pared 4 bases from V and 0 bases from J, leaving 16 bases between. The CDR3 has 16 amino acids. As DNA, the CDR3 is TGTGCCAGCAGCCCCAAGCAGGGGATGTACCAAGAGACCCAGTACTTC. Translated: CASSPKQGMYQETQYF.

This clone has ten or more counts. This sequence joins TRBV20-1 and TRBJ2-1; tentatively, D is TRBD1 (6 bases). The V gene's germline CDR1 is DFQATT and CDR2 SNEGSKA (reference sequence). V lost 6 bases, J lost 3 bases, and 15 bases lay in between. The CDR3 totals 14 residues. For the CDR3, the DNA is TGCAGTGCCACCGACAGGCCAGACTACAATGAGCAGTTCTTC. Translation: CSATDRPDYNEQFF.

At least ten counts were recorded for this clone. The CDR3 DNA follows: TGTGCCTGGTCTCGGACAGGGGGATATGGCTACACCTTC. This gives the protein CAWSRTGGYGYTF. V usage is TRBV30 and J usage is TRBJ1-2; TRBD1 aligns across 10 bases. Germline CDR1 reads GTSNPN; CDR2 reads SVGIG (reference sequence). After removal of 5 bases from V and 5 bases from J, the junction contained 5 bases not matched to a gene. The CDR3 loop spans 13 amino acids.

The sample holds many counts of this clone. The chain uses TRBV28 and TRBJ2-7; no reliable D call. This CDR3 is built from 11 residues. Per the germline V gene, CDR1 is MDHEN and CDR2 is SYDVKM. V lost 6 bases and J 4 bases, leaving 7 bases between the germline ends. DNA for the CDR3: TGTGCCAGCAGAGGGTTTTACGAGCAGTACTTC. Its protein product is CASRGFYEQYF.

This clone has at least ten counts. The rearrangement links TRBV5-1 to TRBJ1-2; 12 bases are a match to TRBD1. The J segment lost 8 bases and the V segment lost 4 bases, leaving 9 bases of the junction unmatched. CDR3 length: 15 amino acids. Germline-derived CDR1 and CDR2 are SGHRS and YFSETQ. The CDR3 here is CASSEEGQGAKGYTF. CDR3 coding DNA: TGCGCCAGCAGCGAGGAGGGACAGGGGGCCAAAGGCTACACCTTC.

This clone has only a few counts. The gene calls are TRBV19 and TRBJ1-1; tentatively, D is TRBD1 (5 bases). The CDR3 consists of 15 residues. CDR1 is LNHDA and CDR2 is SQIVND in the germline V gene (reference sequence). Trimming shortened V by 1 base and J by 0 bases, and 9 bases separated the two germline ends. CDR3 nucleotide sequence: TGTGCCAGTAGTATAGGGTCAGGGTTGAACACTGAAGCTTTCTTT. It yields the protein CASSIGSGLNTEAFF.

On this clone: A much larger clone lies one base from this, so it may be a read error. Distinct nucleotide sequences in the sample also encode this CDR3. The genes are TRBV7-8 and TRBJ2-1; D not certain. Trimming cost V 2 bases and J 0 bases, with 8 bases left between them. The CDR3 runs to 15 residues. Germline V lookup: CDR1 SGHVS, CDR2 FQNEAQ. CDR3 amino acids: CASSLSSASYNEQFF. CDR3 DNA sequence: TGTGCCAGCAGCTTAAGCTCTGCCTCCTACAATGAGCAGTTCTTC. The variable domain in full, with the rest retrieved from reference TRBV7-8 and TRBJ2-1, is GAGVSQSPRYKVAKRGQDVALRCDPISGHVSLFWYQQALGQGPEFLTYFQNEAQLDKSGLPSDRFFAERPEGSVSTLKIQRTQQEDSAVYLCASSLSSASYNEQFFGPGTRLTVL.

Ten or more counts support this clone. The chain recombines TRBV7-2 with TRBJ2-5, with D perhaps TRBD2 (6 bases). V lost 1 base, J lost 4 bases, and 13 bases lay in between. From germline, CDR1 is SGHTA and CDR2 FQGNSA. This CDR3 region has 15 residues. CDR3: CASSLGGGFGETQYF. CDR3 coding DNA: TGTGCCAGCAGCTTAGGTGGGGGGTTCGGAGAGACCCAGTACTTC. Using reference TRBV7-2 and TRBJ2-5 for the parts outside the CDR3, the full variable domain is GAGVSQSPSNKVTEKGKDVELRCDPISGHTALYWYRQSLGQGLEFLIYFQGNSAPDKSGLPSDRFSAERTGGSVSTLTIQRTQQEDSAVYLCASSLGGGFGETQYFGPGTRLLVL.

This clone was counted at least ten times. The V call is TRBV11-2, the J call TRBJ1-2, with D possibly matching TRBD1 (6 bases). Germline V gene lookup returns CDR1 SGHAT and CDR2 FQNNGV. The CDR3 length is 15 residues. With 0 bases removed from V and 4 bases from J, the gap between germline ends came to 12 bases. The CDR3 DNA follows: TGTGCCAGCAGCTTAGAACCGGGGGCCTCCTATGGCTACACCTTC. Protein sequence: CASSLEPGASYGYTF.

A word on this clone: A much larger clone sits a single nucleotide away, making a read error possible. The same CDR3 arises from other DNA sequences in this sample as well. The chain recombines TRBV10-3 with TRBJ2-1; 8 bases line up with TRBD1. CDR3 length: 14 residues. J was trimmed by 6 bases and V by 6 bases; bases with no gene match: 7. Germline-derived CDR1 and CDR2 are ENHRY and SYGVKD. CDR3 coding DNA: TGTGCCATCAGAGGCGACAGGGGACGCAATGAGCAGTTCTTC. This sequence encodes CAIRGDRGRNEQFF.

The chain links TRBV2 to TRBJ2-1; TRBD1 matches 8 bases. This CDR3 has 14 residues. The V gene's germline CDR1 is SNHLY and CDR2 FYNNEI. The junction had 6 bases not matched to a gene; V was cut back by 8 bases and J by 3 bases. For the CDR3, the DNA is TGTGCCAGCCAACCGGGACAGGACTACAATGAGCAGTTCTTC. It translates to CASQPGQDYNEQFF.

This clone was observed many times. The J gene is TRBJ2-1, the V gene TRBV20-1; 7 bases are a match to TRBD2. CDR3 length: 15 residues. V shed 4 bases, J shed 8 bases, and the junction held 14 bases outside the gene matches. CDR1 is DFQATT and CDR2 is SNEGSKA in the germline V gene (reference sequence). The CDR3 spells CSATGGGGRIHEQFF. CDR3 nucleotide sequence: TGCAGTGCTACGGGGGGTGGCGGGAGAATCCATGAGCAGTTCTTC.

This clone came up many times. This same CDR3 is encoded by further DNA sequences in the sample. This sequence joins TRBV7-9 and TRBJ1-2; no firm D call. V lost 0 bases to trimming and J lost 5 bases, with 7 bases between them. Germline V gene sequence: CDR1 SEHNR, CDR2 FQNEAQ (reference sequence). The CDR3 loop spans 13 amino acids. CDR3: CASSLAAVYGYTF. Written as DNA, the CDR3 is TGTGCCAGCAGCTTAGCCGCGGTTTATGGCTACACCTTC.

This clone has more than one count but fewer than ten. This rearrangement joins TRBV20-1 to TRBJ1-2; possibly TRBD1 for D (6 bases). Looked up from germline, CDR1 is DFQATT and CDR2 is SNEGSKA (reference sequence). The V and J ends lost 6 bases and 5 bases respectively, with 19 bases between them. The CDR3 extends over 14 amino acids. CDR3 amino acids: CSAPGGGTLYGYTF. The CDR3 nucleotides read TGCAGTGCCCCGGGGGGGGGCACCCTTTATGGCTACACCTTC.

This clone was observed many times. The rearrangement uses TRBV15 and TRBJ2-7; D is undetermined. The CDR3 sequence is 13 residues long. Germline loops: CDR1 LNHNV, CDR2 YYDKDF (reference sequence). V lost 0 bases, J lost 1 base, and 4 bases lay in between. In DNA, the CDR3 is TGTGCCACCAGCAGAGAACAGTCCTACGAGCAGTACTTC. Its protein is CATSREQSYEQYF.